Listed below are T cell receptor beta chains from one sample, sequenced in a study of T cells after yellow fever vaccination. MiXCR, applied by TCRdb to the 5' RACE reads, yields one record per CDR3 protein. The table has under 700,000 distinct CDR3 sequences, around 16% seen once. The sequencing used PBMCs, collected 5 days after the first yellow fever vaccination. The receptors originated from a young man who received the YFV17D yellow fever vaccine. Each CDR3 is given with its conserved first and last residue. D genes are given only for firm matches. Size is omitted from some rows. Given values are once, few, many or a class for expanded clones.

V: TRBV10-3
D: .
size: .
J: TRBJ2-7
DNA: TGTGCCATCACAAGGGGCTACGAGCAGTACTTC
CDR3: CAITRGYEQYF

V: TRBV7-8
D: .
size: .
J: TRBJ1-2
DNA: TGTGCCAGCAGCTCCCTTGAGGCATCGAGCTATGGCTACACCTTC
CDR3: CASSSLEASSYGYTF

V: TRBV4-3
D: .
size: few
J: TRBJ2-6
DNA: TGCGCCAGCAGCCGAGAAGGGGTAGTTGGGGCCAACGTCCTGACTTTC
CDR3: CASSREGVVGANVLTF

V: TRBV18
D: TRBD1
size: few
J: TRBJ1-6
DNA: TGTGCCAGCTCACCAGTCCAGGGGGGTAATTCACCCCTCCACTTT
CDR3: CASSPVQGGNSPLHF

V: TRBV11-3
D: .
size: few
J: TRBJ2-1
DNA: TGTGCCAGCAGTCTTAGGACCCACAATGAGCAGTTCTTC
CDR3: CASSLRTHNEQFF

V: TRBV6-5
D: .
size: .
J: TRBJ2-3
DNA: TGTGCCAGCAGTTACACCCTAGCTGGAGATACGCAGTATTTT
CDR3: CASSYTLAGDTQYF

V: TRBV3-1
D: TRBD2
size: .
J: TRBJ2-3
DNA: TGTGCCAGCAGCCCCAAAACTGGGACTAGCGGAAACACAGATACGCAGTATTTT
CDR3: CASSPKTGTSGNTDTQYF

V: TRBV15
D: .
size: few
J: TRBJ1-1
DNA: TGTGCCACCAGCAGAGGTCAATCCTCCTACACTGAAGCTTTCTTT
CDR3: CATSRGQSSYTEAFF

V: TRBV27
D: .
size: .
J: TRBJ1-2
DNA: TGTGCCAGCAGTTTATTTGGGTCGGGACAAAGTTATGGCTACACCTTC
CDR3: CASSLFGSGQSYGYTF

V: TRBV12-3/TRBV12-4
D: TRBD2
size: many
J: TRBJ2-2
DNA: TGTGCCAGCAGCCCTAGCGGGGGGGTAGCCGGGGAGCTGTTTTTT
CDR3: CASSPSGGVAGELFF

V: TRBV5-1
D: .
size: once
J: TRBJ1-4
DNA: TGCGCCAGCAGCCCGATGGTGGGGGGCGGTGAAAAACTGTTTTTT
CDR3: CASSPMVGGGEKLFF

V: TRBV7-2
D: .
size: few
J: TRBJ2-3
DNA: TGTGCCAGCAGCTTTCCCCGCCTCACAGATACGCAGTATTTT
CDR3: CASSFPRLTDTQYF

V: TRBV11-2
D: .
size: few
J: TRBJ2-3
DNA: TGTGCCAGCAGCCTCGGACAGACCTATAGCACAGATACGCAGTATTTT
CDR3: CASSLGQTYSTDTQYF

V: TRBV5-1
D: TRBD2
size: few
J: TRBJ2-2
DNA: TGCGCCAGCAGCTCCGACACTAGCGCTTCCGGGGAGCTGTTTTTT
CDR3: CASSSDTSASGELFF

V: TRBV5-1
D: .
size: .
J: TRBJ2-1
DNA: TGCGCCAGCAGCTTGGCAGGTGTCAGGGATTACAATGAGCAGTTCTTC
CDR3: CASSLAGVRDYNEQFF

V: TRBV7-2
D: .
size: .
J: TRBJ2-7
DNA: TGTGCCAGCAGCCCCCTTTCCACCGGACTCATCTCCTACGAGCAGTACTTC
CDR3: CASSPLSTGLISYEQYF

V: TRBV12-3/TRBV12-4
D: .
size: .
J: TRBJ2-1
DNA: TGTGCCAGCAGTTTAGGGTTATCCTACAATGAGCAGTTCTTC
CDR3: CASSLGLSYNEQFF

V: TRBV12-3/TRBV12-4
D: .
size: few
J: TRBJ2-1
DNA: TGTGCCAGCAGTTTAGTTAAATCAGGGTACAATGAGCAGTTCTTC
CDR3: CASSLVKSGYNEQFF

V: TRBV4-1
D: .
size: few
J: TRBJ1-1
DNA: TGCGCCAGCACCCAAACACAGCGGAACACTGAAGCTTTCTTT
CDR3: CASTQTQRNTEAFF

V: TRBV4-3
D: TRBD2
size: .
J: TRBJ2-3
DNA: TGCGCCAGCAGCCAAGAAAACGCGGGGGGTCGGTCAGATACGCAGTATTTT
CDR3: CASSQENAGGRSDTQYF

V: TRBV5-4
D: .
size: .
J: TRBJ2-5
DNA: TGTGCCAGCAGCGCGATAGGACAGCAAGAGACCCAGTACTTC
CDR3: CASSAIGQQETQYF

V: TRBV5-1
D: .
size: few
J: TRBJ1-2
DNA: TGCGCCAGCAGCTTCGAAGGTTTCAGCGACTATGGCTACACCTTC
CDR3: CASSFEGFSDYGYTF

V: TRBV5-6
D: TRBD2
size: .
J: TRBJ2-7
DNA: TGTGCCAGCAGCTTGTACCTCGGGGGGGCGCGCGAGCAGTACTTC
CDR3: CASSLYLGGAREQYF

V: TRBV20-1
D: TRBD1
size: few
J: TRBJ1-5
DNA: TGCAGTGCGAAGAATGGCGGGACAGGAAATCAGCCCCAGCATTTT
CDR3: CSAKNGGTGNQPQHF

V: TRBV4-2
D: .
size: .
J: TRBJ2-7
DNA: TGTGCCAGCGGCGGTCTCGAGCAGTACTTC
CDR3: CASGGLEQYF

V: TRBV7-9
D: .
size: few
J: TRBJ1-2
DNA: TGTGCCAGCAGCTTATTAGGCAGCCTGGGACGCTACACCTTC
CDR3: CASSLLGSLGRYTF

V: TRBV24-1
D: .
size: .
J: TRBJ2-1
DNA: TGTGCCACCAGCTACGACAATGAGCAGTTCTTC
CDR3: CATSYDNEQFF

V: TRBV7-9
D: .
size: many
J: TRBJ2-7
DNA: TGTGCCAGCAGCTTAGGATCGGGGGCGCTCGAGCAGTACTTC
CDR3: CASSLGSGALEQYF

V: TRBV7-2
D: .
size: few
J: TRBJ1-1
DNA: TGTGCCAGCAGCTTGGAAATGGGGAACACTGAAGCTTTCTTT
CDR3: CASSLEMGNTEAFF

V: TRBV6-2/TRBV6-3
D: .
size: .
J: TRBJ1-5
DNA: TGTGCCAGCAGTCTCAAGTGGAGGGCAAATCAGCCCCAGCATTTT
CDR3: CASSLKWRANQPQHF

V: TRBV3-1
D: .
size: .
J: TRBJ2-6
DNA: TGTGCCAGCAGCCAAGATCAAGCCTCTGGGGCCAACGTCCTGACTTTC
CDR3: CASSQDQASGANVLTF

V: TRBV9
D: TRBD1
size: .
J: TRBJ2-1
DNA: TGTGCCAGCAGCGCAACAGGGGGCGCGGACAAAGAGCAGTTCTTC
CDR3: CASSATGGADKEQFF

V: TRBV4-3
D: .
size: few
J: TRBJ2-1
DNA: TGCGCCAGCAGCCAAGGACGCCAGTTACTATTCAATGAGCAGTTCTTC
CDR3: CASSQGRQLLFNEQFF

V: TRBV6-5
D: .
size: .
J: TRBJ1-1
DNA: TGTGCCAGCAGTTACGGTTCGGGCGCGTGGACTGAAGCTTTCTTT
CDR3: CASSYGSGAWTEAFF

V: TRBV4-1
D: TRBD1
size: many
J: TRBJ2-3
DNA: TGCGCCAGCAGCCAAGATCGGACAGGGGGAACAGATACGCAGTATTTT
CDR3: CASSQDRTGGTDTQYF

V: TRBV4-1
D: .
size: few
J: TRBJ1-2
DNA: TGCGCCAGCAGGCAGGGTCCGACTGAGGACTATGGCTACACCTTC
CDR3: CASRQGPTEDYGYTF

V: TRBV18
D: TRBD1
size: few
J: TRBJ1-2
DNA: TGTGCCAGCTCACTAGCAGGGGGACAGAATACTTATGGCTACACCTTC
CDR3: CASSLAGGQNTYGYTF